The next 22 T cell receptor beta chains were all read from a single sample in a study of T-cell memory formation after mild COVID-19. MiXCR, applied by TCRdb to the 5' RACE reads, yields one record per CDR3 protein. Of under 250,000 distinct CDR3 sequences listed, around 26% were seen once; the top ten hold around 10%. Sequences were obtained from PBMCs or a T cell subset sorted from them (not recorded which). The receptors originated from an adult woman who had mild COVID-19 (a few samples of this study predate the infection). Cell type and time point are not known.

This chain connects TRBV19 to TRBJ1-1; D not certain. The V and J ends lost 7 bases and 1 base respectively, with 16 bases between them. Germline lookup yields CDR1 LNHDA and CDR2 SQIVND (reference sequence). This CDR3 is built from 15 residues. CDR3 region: CASIDPRRQNTEAFF. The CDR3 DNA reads TGTGCCAGTATCGATCCGCGGCGGCAGAACACTGAAGCTTTCTTT.

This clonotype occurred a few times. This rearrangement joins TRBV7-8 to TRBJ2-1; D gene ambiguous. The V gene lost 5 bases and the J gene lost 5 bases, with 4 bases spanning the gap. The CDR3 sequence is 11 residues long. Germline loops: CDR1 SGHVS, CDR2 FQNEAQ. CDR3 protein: CASSNHNEQFF. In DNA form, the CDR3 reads TGTGCCAGCAGCAATCACAATGAGCAGTTCTTC. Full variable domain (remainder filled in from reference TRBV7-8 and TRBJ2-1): GAGVSQSPRYKVAKRGQDVALRCDPISGHVSLFWYQQALGQGPEFLTYFQNEAQLDKSGLPSDRFFAERPEGSVSTLKIQRTQQEDSAVYLCASSNHNEQFFGPGTRLTVL.

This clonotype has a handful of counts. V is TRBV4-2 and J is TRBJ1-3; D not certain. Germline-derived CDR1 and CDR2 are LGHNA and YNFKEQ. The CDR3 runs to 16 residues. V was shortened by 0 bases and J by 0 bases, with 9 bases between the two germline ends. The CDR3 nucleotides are TGTGCCAGCAGCCAAGATCTAGGCAACTCTGGAAACACCATATATTTT. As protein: CASSQDLGNSGNTIYF.

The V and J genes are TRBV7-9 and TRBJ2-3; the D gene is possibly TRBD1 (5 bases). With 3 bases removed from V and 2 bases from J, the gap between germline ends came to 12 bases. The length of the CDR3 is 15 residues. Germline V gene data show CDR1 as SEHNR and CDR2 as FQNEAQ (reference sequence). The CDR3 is CASSFGRAYTDTQYF. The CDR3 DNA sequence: TGTGCCAGCAGCTTTGGCAGGGCCTACACAGATACGCAGTATTTT.

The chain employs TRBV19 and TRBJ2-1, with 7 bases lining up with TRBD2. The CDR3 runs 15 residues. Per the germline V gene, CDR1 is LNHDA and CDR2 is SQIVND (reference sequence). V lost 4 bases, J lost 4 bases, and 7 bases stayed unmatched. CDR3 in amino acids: CASSSPSGTYNEQFF. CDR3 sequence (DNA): TGTGCCAGTAGTAGCCCTAGCGGAACTTACAATGAGCAGTTCTTC. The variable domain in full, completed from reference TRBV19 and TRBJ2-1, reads DGGITQSPKYLFRKEGQNVTLSCEQNLNHDAMYWYRQDPGQGLRLIYYSQIVNDFQKGDIAEGYSVSREKKESFPLTVTSAQKNPTAFYLCASSSPSGTYNEQFFGPGTRLTVL.

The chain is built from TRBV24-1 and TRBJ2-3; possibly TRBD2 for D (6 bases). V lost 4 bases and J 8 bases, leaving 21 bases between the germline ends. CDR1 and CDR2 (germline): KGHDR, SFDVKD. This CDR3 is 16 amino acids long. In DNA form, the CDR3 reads TGTGCCACCAGTGACCTTCGCTCGGGAGATCATGGTACGCAGTATTTT. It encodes CATSDLRSGDHGTQYF.

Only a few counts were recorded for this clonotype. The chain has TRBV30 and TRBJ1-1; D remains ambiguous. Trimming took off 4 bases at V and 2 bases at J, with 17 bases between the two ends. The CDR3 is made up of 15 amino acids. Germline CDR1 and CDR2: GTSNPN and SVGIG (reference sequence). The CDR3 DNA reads TGTGCCTGGACCCCGGGAGGTTCCCGAAACACTGAAGCTTTCTTT. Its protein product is CAWTPGGSRNTEAFF.

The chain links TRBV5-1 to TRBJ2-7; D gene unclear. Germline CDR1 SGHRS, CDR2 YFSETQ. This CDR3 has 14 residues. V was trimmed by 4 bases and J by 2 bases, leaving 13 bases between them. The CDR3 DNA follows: TGCGCCAGCAGCCCCTTGGACGGAACCTACGAGCAGTACTTC. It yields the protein CASSPLDGTYEQYF.

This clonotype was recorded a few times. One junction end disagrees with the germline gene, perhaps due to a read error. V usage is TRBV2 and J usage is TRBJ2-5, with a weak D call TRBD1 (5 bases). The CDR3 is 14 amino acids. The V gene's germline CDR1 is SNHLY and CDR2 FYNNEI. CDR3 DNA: TGTGCCAGCAGCGAACGGGCACAGGCCCAACCCAGGGACTTC. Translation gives CASSERAQAQPRDF.

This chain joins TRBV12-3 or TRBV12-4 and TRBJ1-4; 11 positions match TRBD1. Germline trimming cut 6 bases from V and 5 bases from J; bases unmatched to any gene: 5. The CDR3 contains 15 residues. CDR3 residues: CASRQGQGANEKLFF. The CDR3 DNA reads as TGTGCCAGCAGACAAGGACAGGGGGCAAATGAAAAACTGTTTTTT.

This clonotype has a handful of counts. CDR3 bases: TGTGCCAGCAGTTTATCCGGGGGCAGAACTAATGAAAAACTGTTTTTT. Translated, it gives CASSLSGGRTNEKLFF. V gene TRBV12-3 or TRBV12-4 combines with J gene TRBJ1-4; the D gene is possibly TRBD1 (6 bases). The CDR3 consists of 16 residues. The V end was cut by 2 bases, the J end by 1 base, with 11 bases between.

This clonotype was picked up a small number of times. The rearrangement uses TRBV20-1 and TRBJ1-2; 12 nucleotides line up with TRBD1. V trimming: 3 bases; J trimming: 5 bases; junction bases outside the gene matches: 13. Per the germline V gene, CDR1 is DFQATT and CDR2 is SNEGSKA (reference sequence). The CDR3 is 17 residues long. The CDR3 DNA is TGCAGTGCTAGGGCGGGACAGGGGGCAAGGAATTATTATGGCTACACCTTC. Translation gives CSARAGQGARNYYGYTF.

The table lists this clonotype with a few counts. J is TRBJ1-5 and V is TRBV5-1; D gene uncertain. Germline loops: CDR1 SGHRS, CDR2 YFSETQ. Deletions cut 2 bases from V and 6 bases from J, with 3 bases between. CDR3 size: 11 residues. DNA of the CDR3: TGCGCCAGCAGCTTTACTCAGCCCCAGCATTTT. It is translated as CASSFTQPQHF.

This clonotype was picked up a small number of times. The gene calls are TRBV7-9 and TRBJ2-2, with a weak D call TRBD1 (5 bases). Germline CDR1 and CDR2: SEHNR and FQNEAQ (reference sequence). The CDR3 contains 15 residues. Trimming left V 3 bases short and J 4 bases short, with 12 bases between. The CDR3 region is CASSLGQARTGELFF. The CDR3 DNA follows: TGTGCCAGCAGCTTGGGGCAGGCTCGCACCGGGGAGCTGTTTTTT. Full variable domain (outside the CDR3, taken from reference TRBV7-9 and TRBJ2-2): DTGVSQNPRHKITKRGQNVTFRCDPISEHNRLYWYRQTLGQGPEFLTYFQNEAQLEKSRLLSDRFSAERPKGSFSTLEIQRTEQGDSAMYLCASSLGQARTGELFFGEGSRLTVL.

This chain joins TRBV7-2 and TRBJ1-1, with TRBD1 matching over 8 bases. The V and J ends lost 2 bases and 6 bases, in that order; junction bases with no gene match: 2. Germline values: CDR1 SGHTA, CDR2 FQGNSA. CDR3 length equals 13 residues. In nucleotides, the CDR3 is TGTGCCAGCAGCTTAACGACAGGGGCTGAAGCTTTCTTT. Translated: CASSLTTGAEAFF.

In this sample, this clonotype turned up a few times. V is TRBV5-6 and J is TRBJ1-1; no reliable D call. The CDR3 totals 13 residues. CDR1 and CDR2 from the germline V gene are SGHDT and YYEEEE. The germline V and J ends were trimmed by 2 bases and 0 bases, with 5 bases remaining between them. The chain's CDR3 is CASSFSLNTEAFF. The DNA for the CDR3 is TGTGCCAGCAGCTTTAGTTTGAACACTGAAGCTTTCTTT.

The CDR3 DNA reads as TGTGCCAGCAGTGACTCAAGGACTAGCGGCCCCGGTACGCAGTATTTT. Residues: CASSDSRTSGPGTQYF. V usage is TRBV6-4 and J usage is TRBJ2-3, with 10 bases aligning to TRBD2. The germline CDR1 and CDR2 sequences are MRHNA and SNTAGT. V dropped 0 bases and J dropped 8; count of bases not matched to a gene: 8. The CDR3 is 16 amino acids.

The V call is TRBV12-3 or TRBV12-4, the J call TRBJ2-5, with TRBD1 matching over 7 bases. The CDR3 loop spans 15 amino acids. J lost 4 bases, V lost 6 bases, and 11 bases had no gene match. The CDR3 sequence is CASSPRQGIAETQYF. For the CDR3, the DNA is TGTGCCAGCAGCCCCCGACAGGGCATTGCAGAGACCCAGTACTTC.

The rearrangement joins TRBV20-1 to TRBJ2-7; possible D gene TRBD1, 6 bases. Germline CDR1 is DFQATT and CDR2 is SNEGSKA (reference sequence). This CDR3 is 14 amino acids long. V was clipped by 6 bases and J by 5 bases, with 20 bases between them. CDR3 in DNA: TGCAGTGCCCCTCGGGAATTCAGGGGCCACGAGCAGTACTTC. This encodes CSAPREFRGHEQYF.

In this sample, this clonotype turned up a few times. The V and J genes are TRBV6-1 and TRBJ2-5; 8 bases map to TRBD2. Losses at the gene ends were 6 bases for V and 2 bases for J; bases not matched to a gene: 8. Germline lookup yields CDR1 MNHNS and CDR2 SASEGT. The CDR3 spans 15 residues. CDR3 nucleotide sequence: TGTGCCAGCAGACCGCGAGCGGGGGATCAAGAGACCCAGTACTTC. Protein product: CASRPRAGDQETQYF.

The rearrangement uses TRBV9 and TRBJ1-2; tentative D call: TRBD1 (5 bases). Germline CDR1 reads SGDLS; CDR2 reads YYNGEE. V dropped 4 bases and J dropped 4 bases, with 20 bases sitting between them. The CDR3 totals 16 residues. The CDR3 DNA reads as TGTGCCAGCAGCTCCTCCGAGACAGCCTTGATCTATGGCTACACCTTC. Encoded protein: CASSSSETALIYGYTF.

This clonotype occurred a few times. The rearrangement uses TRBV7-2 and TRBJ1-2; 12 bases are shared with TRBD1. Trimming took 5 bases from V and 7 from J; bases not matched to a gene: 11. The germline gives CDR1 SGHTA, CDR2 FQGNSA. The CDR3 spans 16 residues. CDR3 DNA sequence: TGTGCCAGCAGCCGAACACCGGGACAGGGGGCGCTTGGCTACACCTTC. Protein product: CASSRTPGQGALGYTF.